One sample yielded the 32 T cell receptor beta chains listed below, sequenced in a study of blood T cell repertoires in COVID-19. Profiling relied on immunoSEQ multiplex PCR, and the TCRdb table lists in-frame clones only, not all of them. Found here are about 15,000 clones, roughly 76% of them singletons; the top ten hold about a third. Input material: peripheral blood. The receptors come from a man in his 70s with active or convalescent COVID-19.

V gene TRBV27 combines with J gene TRBJ2-7, with a weak D call TRBD1 (6 bases). The V gene lost 2 bases and the J gene lost 7 bases, with 15 bases spanning the gap. The length of the CDR3 is 14 residues. Per germline, CDR1 MNHEY and CDR2 SMNVEV (reference sequence). CDR3 nucleotide sequence: TGTGCCAGCAGTTTAGTGACAGGTTCGCGAGAGCAGTACTTC. Protein sequence: CASSLVTGSREQYF.

The chain joins TRBV19 to TRBJ2-7; D perhaps matches TRBD1 (7 bases). V was pared by 6 bases and J by 4 bases, with 13 bases between. The germline V gene has CDR1 LNHDA and CDR2 SQIVND (reference sequence). The length of the CDR3 is 13 residues. The CDR3 DNA reads as TGTGCCAGTAGCCCTCAGGGGGGTTACGAGCAGTACTTC. It specifies CASSPQGGYEQYF.

DNA of the CDR3: TGTGCCAGTAGCAAGGGACTGACATCAGATACGCAGTATTTT. It codes for CASSKGLTSDTQYF. This chain uses TRBV19 with TRBJ2-3; perhaps TRBD2 as D (6 bases). Germline-derived CDR1 and CDR2 are LNHDA and SQIVND (reference sequence). The CDR3 has 14 amino acids. The germline V and J ends were trimmed by 6 bases and 4 bases, with 14 bases remaining between them.

The chain links TRBV5-1 to TRBJ1-2; tentative D call: TRBD1 (5 bases). This CDR3 is 14 amino acids long. V lost 4 bases to trimming and J lost 4 bases, with 14 bases between them. Germline V lookup: CDR1 SGHRS, CDR2 YFSETQ. In DNA form, the CDR3 reads TGCGCCAGCAGCGAACCTGGACAAGGCTATGGCTACACCTTC. Encoded protein: CASSEPGQGYGYTF. Variable domain in full (rest from reference TRBV5-1 and TRBJ1-2): KAGVTQTPRYLIKTRGQQVTLSCSPISGHRSVSWYQQTPGQGLQFLFEYFSETQRNKGNFPGRFSGRQFSNSRSEMNVSTLELGDSALYLCASSEPGQGYGYTFGSGTRLTVV.

The V gene is TRBV28, the J gene TRBJ1-2, with no clear D. This CDR3 has 13 amino acids. Trimming stripped 3 bases from V and 8 bases from J, with 13 bases between. The germline gives CDR1 MDHEN, CDR2 SYDVKM. The DNA of the CDR3 is TGTGCCAGCAGTTTCAGCGTTGTTTACGGCTACACCTTC. Translated, it gives CASSFSVVYGYTF.

The J gene is TRBJ1-5, the V gene TRBV18, with D maybe TRBD1 (6 bases). Trimming took off 2 bases at V and 7 bases at J, with 9 bases between the two ends. The germline V gene encodes CDR1 KGHSH and CDR2 LQKENI. CDR3 length equals 13 residues. The CDR3 here is CASSPTGQQPQHF. The CDR3 DNA reads TGTGCCAGCTCACCAACAGGGCAACAGCCCCAGCATTTT. Supplemented by reference TRBV18 and TRBJ1-5, the full variable domain reads NAGVMQNPRHLVRRRGQEARLRCSPMKGHSHVYWYRQLPEEGLKFMVYLQKENIIDESGMPKERFSAEFPKEGPSILRIQQVVRGDSAAYFCASSPTGQQPQHFGDGTRLSIL.

The rearrangement links TRBV19 to TRBJ2-3; 7 bases are a match to TRBD1. Germline loops: CDR1 LNHDA, CDR2 SQIVND (reference sequence). This CDR3 region has 15 residues. J was trimmed by 6 bases and V by 4 bases; bases with no gene match: 10. As DNA, the CDR3 is TGTGCCAGTAGTAGCCGACAGGGATTGGAGGATACGCAGTATTTT. This codes for CASSSRQGLEDTQYF.

The chain links TRBV28 to TRBJ1-5; perhaps TRBD1 as D (6 bases). V lost 7 bases and J lost 7, with 20 bases in between. Germline V gives CDR1 MDHEN, CDR2 SYDVKM. CDR3 length: 15 residues. CDR3 in amino acids: CASTSTEGDFQPQHF. The CDR3 nucleotides are TGTGCCAGCACCTCAACAGAGGGGGATTTCCAGCCCCAGCATTTT.

This clone was detected once. The J gene is TRBJ2-7, the V gene TRBV5-1, with 7 bases identical to TRBD1. Germline-derived CDR1 and CDR2 are SGHRS and YFSETQ. The length of the CDR3 is 14 residues. Trimming at V came to 8 bases and at J to 4 bases, leaving 12 bases not matched to a gene. The CDR3 coding sequence is TGCGCCAGACAGTCCCATGAGGACAGGTACGAGCAGTACTTC. This translates into CARQSHEDRYEQYF.

This chain joins TRBV6-1 and TRBJ1-5, with D perhaps matching TRBD1 (6 bases). Between the trimmed V and J ends, which lost 2 bases and 3 bases, there was a span of 8 bases. The CDR3 spans 14 residues. Germline CDR1 MNHNS, CDR2 SASEGT. For the CDR3, the DNA is TGTGCCAGCAGTGAAACAGGGTTCAATCAGCCCCAGCATTTT. Translating gives CASSETGFNQPQHF.

The V gene is TRBV7-3, the J gene TRBJ2-1, with 9 bases aligning to TRBD2. The CDR3 extends over 15 amino acids. Germline V gives CDR1 SGHTA, CDR2 FQGTGA. V lost 1 base, J lost 6 bases, and 4 bases stayed unmatched. CDR3 DNA sequence: TGTGCCAGCAGCTTAATTCCTAGCGGGGCCAATGAGCAGTTCTTC. Translated: CASSLIPSGANEQFF.

In this sample, this clone turned up a few times. This same CDR3 is encoded by further DNA sequences in the sample. CDR3 nucleotides: TGTGCCAGCTGTCCCGGGACTGGGGGGGCGGGGAACACTGAAGCTTTCTTT. Its protein is CASCPGTGGAGNTEAFF. V gene TRBV6-6 combines with J gene TRBJ1-1; possible D gene TRBD1, 6 bases. Germline values: CDR1 MNHNY, CDR2 SVGAGI (reference sequence). Trimming stripped 8 bases from V and 1 base from J, with 23 bases between. This CDR3 region has 17 residues.

V is TRBV5-1 and J is TRBJ2-1, with 8 bases matching TRBD2. The germline CDR1 and CDR2 sequences are SGHRS and YFSETQ. After removal of 4 bases from V and 6 bases from J, the junction contained 6 bases not matched to a gene. CDR3 length: 14 residues. DNA for the CDR3: TGCGCCAGCAGCACGCCGACTAGCGCCAATGAGCAGTTCTTC. Amino acid sequence: CASSTPTSANEQFF.

The chain is built from TRBV28 and TRBJ1-4, with a weak D call TRBD1 (5 bases). CDR1 and CDR2 (germline): MDHEN, SYDVKM. Trimming shortened V by 6 bases and J by 4 bases, and 15 bases separated the two germline ends. The CDR3 has 15 residues. This chain's CDR3 is CASRELGGDNEKLFF. In DNA form, the CDR3 reads TGTGCCAGCAGAGAATTGGGGGGGGATAATGAAAAACTGTTTTTT.

The chain has TRBV5-6 and TRBJ1-6; D gene uncertain. V was trimmed by 0 bases and J by 10 bases, leaving 20 bases between them. This CDR3 contains 17 residues. Germline CDR1 reads SGHDT; CDR2 reads YYEEEE. CDR3: CASSLGAGVATRSPLHF. DNA of the CDR3: TGTGCCAGCAGCTTGGGGGCCGGGGTCGCAACGAGGTCACCCCTCCACTTT. Full variable domain (rest looked up from reference TRBV5-6 and TRBJ1-6): DAGVTQSPTHLIKTRGQQVTLRCSPKSGHDTVSWYQQALGQGPQFIFQYYEEEERQRGNFPDRFSGHQFPNYSSELNVNALLLGDSALYLCASSLGAGVATRSPLHFGNGTRLTVT.

The chain links TRBV19 to TRBJ1-5; D unclear. The germline V gene encodes CDR1 LNHDA and CDR2 SQIVND (reference sequence). Trimming left V 3 bases short and J 2 bases short, with 14 bases between. This CDR3 has 16 residues. The CDR3 coding sequence is TGTGCCAGTAGTATGGGCTCGAGGGCCGGCAATCAGCCCCAGCATTTT. Protein product: CASSMGSRAGNQPQHF. The whole variable domain, filled in from reference TRBV19 and TRBJ1-5, reads DGGITQSPKYLFRKEGQNVTLSCEQNLNHDAMYWYRQDPGQGLRLIYYSQIVNDFQKGDIAEGYSVSREKKESFPLTVTSAQKNPTAFYLCASSMGSRAGNQPQHFGDGTRLSIL.

J is TRBJ2-3 and V is TRBV3-1 (or the pseudogene TRBV3-2), with D possibly TRBD2 on 5 matching bases. Trimming took 5 bases from V and 0 from J, leaving 15 bases between them. CDR1 is LGHDT, CDR2 YNNKEL, per germline (reference sequence). The CDR3 spans 16 residues. CDR3 region: CASSSGWADSTDTQYF. The CDR3 coding sequence is TGTGCCAGCAGCTCGGGGTGGGCGGACAGCACAGATACGCAGTATTTT.

This clone was detected a few times. The chain combines TRBV28 with TRBJ1-5; TRBD1 matches 7 bases. J gave up 5 bases and V 6 bases, and 7 bases lay outside the gene matches. CDR1 and CDR2 (germline): MDHEN, SYDVKM. CDR3 length: 14 amino acids. The CDR3 is CASSSTQGYQPQHF. For the CDR3, the DNA is TGTGCCAGCAGCTCGACACAGGGGTATCAGCCCCAGCATTTT.

V usage is TRBV2 and J usage is TRBJ1-2, with 8 nucleotides matching TRBD1. Germline CDR1 and CDR2: SNHLY and FYNNEI. The length of the CDR3 is 15 residues. J lost 4 bases, V lost 7 bases, and 11 bases had no gene match. The CDR3 loop is CASTSVGQGGYGYTF. DNA for the CDR3: TGTGCCAGCACCAGCGTAGGACAGGGAGGCTATGGCTACACCTTC.

The chain couples TRBV11-3 to TRBJ2-3; 9 bases are a match to TRBD2. The CDR3 loop spans 15 amino acids. V lost 3 bases and J lost 4; bases outside the gene matches: 5. The germline gives CDR1 SGHNT, CDR2 YENEEA. CDR3 residues: CASSLSLAGPDTQYF. CDR3 coding DNA: TGTGCCAGCAGCTTGAGCCTAGCGGGGCCAGATACGCAGTATTTT.

The genes are TRBV19 and TRBJ1-4; D possibly corresponds to TRBD1 (6 bases). The CDR3 contains 18 residues. V was clipped by 4 bases and J by 0 bases, with 18 bases between them. Germline V gene sequence: CDR1 LNHDA, CDR2 SQIVND (reference sequence). The CDR3 sequence: CASSTPPGHAATNEKLFF. CDR3 in DNA: TGTGCCAGTAGTACCCCGCCGGGACACGCGGCAACTAATGAAAAACTGTTTTTT. Full variable domain (outside the CDR3, taken from reference TRBV19 and TRBJ1-4): DGGITQSPKYLFRKEGQNVTLSCEQNLNHDAMYWYRQDPGQGLRLIYYSQIVNDFQKGDIAEGYSVSREKKESFPLTVTSAQKNPTAFYLCASSTPPGHAATNEKLFFGSGTQLSVL.

This clone has just one count. In DNA, the CDR3 is TGTGCCAGTCTGATCCAAGCCGGGTCGTCCTACGGCTACACCTTC. Amino acids: CASLIQAGSSYGYTF. This sequence joins TRBV6-5 and TRBJ1-2, with D uncertain. The germline CDR1 and CDR2 sequences are MNHEY and SVGAGI. Trimming took off 9 bases at V and 8 bases at J, with 25 bases between the two ends. This CDR3 has 15 amino acids.

V and J are TRBV5-1 and TRBJ2-5, with D perhaps matching TRBD1 (5 bases). The CDR3 contains 14 residues. The V gene lost 0 bases and the J gene lost 2 bases, with 8 bases spanning the gap. Germline assignment: CDR1 SGHRS and CDR2 YFSETQ. CDR3 loop: CASSLGQTQETQYF. In nucleotides, the CDR3 is TGCGCCAGCAGCTTGGGACAGACACAAGAGACCCAGTACTTC.

The chain uses TRBV19 and TRBJ2-2, with D perhaps matching TRBD1 (6 bases). The CDR3 has 14 amino acids. V shed 3 bases and J shed 6 bases, with 11 bases lying between them. The V gene's germline CDR1 is LNHDA and CDR2 SQIVND (reference sequence). CDR3 DNA: TGTGCCAGTAGTATGGGGGCCCCTCCCGGGGAGCTGTTTTTT. The encoded protein is CASSMGAPPGELFF.

CDR3 loop: CSVATGDNTQYF. The CDR3 DNA is TGCAGCGTGGCGACAGGAGATAATACGCAGTATTTT. The chain recombines TRBV29-1 with TRBJ2-3; D is possibly TRBD1 (6 bases). V was shortened by 6 bases and J by 7 bases, with 14 bases between the two germline ends. The CDR3 extends over 12 amino acids. The germline gives CDR1 SQVTM, CDR2 ANQGSEA.

V gene TRBV11-2 combines with J gene TRBJ2-1; tentative D call: TRBD2 (6 bases). The length of the CDR3 is 14 residues. Germline V lookup: CDR1 SGHAT, CDR2 FQNNGV. Between the trimmed V and J ends, which lost 0 bases and 6 bases, there was a span of 9 bases. In DNA form, the CDR3 reads TGTGCCAGCAGCTTAGAAGTAGCGGCCAATGAGCAGTTCTTC. It translates to CASSLEVAANEQFF.

This sequence joins TRBV9 and TRBJ1-3; D unresolved. V dropped 0 bases and J dropped 0 bases, with 7 bases sitting between them. The CDR3 runs to 15 residues. Germline CDR1 reads SGDLS; CDR2 reads YYNGEE. The CDR3 nucleotides read TGTGCCAGCAGCGTAGGTGTAATCTCTGGAAACACCATATATTTT. It translates to CASSVGVISGNTIYF.

The sample holds a few counts of this clone. The CDR3 nucleotides are TGCGCCAGCAGCTTGGGTCCGGGACAGACGGAGCAGTACTTC. The encoded protein is CASSLGPGQTEQYF. This chain uses TRBV5-1 with TRBJ2-7, with 7 positions matching TRBD1. The CDR3 consists of 14 residues. Germline V gene lookup returns CDR1 SGHRS and CDR2 YFSETQ. V dropped 0 bases and J dropped 7; count of bases not matched to a gene: 7.

V gene TRBV6-1 combines with J gene TRBJ1-3; no firm D call. The V gene lost 5 bases and the J gene lost 0 bases, with 11 bases spanning the gap. The CDR3 has 15 amino acids. Germline V lookup: CDR1 MNHNS, CDR2 SASEGT. Here the CDR3 DNA reads TGTGCCAGCAGTTTTGCGGGGTCCTCTGGAAACACCATATATTTT. As protein: CASSFAGSSGNTIYF.

The gene calls are TRBV19 and TRBJ2-5, with D possibly TRBD2 on 7 matching bases. The CDR3 covers 15 residues. Trimming pared 4 bases from V and 5 bases from J, leaving 17 bases between. Germline V gives CDR1 LNHDA, CDR2 SQIVND (reference sequence). CDR3 protein: CASSTMEGGPETQYF. DNA of the CDR3: TGTGCCAGTAGTACCATGGAGGGGGGGCCGGAGACCCAGTACTTC.

The genes are TRBV7-2 and TRBJ2-7; D ambiguous. Germline CDR1 is SGHTA and CDR2 is FQGNSA. CDR3 length: 11 amino acids. Trimming removed 6 bases at V and 3 bases at J, with 6 bases between. The CDR3 nucleotides read TGTGCCAGCAGTTCCTACTACGAGCAGTACTTC. Its translation is CASSSYYEQYF.

The rearrangement joins TRBV4-1 to TRBJ2-2; no definite D call. The CDR3 runs to 14 residues. The germline V gene has CDR1 MGHRA and CDR2 YSYEKL. Trimming pared 3 bases from V and 5 bases from J, leaving 10 bases between. This chain's CDR3 is CASSQVTETGELFF. The CDR3 DNA reads as TGCGCCAGCAGCCAGGTTACAGAGACCGGGGAGCTGTTTTTT.